This T cell receptor beta chain derives from a study of CD4 T cells in relation to SARS-CoV-2 and coronaviruses. Study-wide results and caveats: In roughly 60% of donors, memory CD4+ clonotypes crossrecognized SARS-CoV-2 and at least one common cold coronavirus spike.

Note on this clone: The target antigen is unknown.

Clones were sequenced by immunoSEQ multiplex PCR, and TCRdb holds only the in-frame ones, with some missing. The repertoire consists of tens of thousands of clones, with approximately 85% occurring once and the leading ten covering around 3.3%. This CDR3 comprises 14 residues. Deletions cut 4 bases from V and 2 bases from J, with 9 bases between. In germline, CDR1 is SGHTA, CDR2 FQGTGA. The source material was memory CD4+ T cells from PBMCs. The clonotype originates from an adult with COVID-19. The chain couples TRBV7-3 to TRBJ2-4; TRBD2 is a possible D gene (5 bases). Written as DNA, the CDR3 is TGTGCCAGCAGCTCTCCCGGGACCAAAAACATTCAGTACTTC. It translates to CASSSPGTKNIQYF.